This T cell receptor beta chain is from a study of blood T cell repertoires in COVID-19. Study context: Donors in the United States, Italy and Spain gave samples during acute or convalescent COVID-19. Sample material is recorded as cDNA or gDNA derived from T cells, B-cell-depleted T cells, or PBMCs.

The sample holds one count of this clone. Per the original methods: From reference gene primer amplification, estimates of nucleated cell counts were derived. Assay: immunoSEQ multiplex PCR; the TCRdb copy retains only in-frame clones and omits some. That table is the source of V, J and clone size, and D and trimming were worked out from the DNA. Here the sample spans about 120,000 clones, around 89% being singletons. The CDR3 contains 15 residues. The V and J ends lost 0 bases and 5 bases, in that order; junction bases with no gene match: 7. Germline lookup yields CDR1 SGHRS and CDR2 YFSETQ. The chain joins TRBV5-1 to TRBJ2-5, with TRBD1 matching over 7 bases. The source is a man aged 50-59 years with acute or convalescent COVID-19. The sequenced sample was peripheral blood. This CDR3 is CASSLVRTGRETQYF. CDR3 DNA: TGCGCCAGCAGCTTGGTCCGGACAGGTAGGGAGACCCAGTACTTC. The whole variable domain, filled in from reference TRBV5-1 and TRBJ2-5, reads KAGVTQTPRYLIKTRGQQVTLSCSPISGHRSVSWYQQTPGQGLQFLFEYFSETQRNKGNFPGRFSGRQFSNSRSEMNVSTLELGDSALYLCASSLVRTGRETQYFGPGTRLLVL.